This T cell receptor beta chain was identified during a study of blood T cell repertoires in COVID-19. Libraries were prepared by immunoSEQ multiplex PCR; TCRdb keeps only in-frame clonotypes and omits some of them. This table has 150,000 or so clones, roughly 82% appearing once. Cohort 3 donors were reported recovered after two negative PCRs, clearance, or symptom resolution. Germline lookup yields CDR1 MGHRA and CDR2 YSYEKL. Trimming at V came to 2 bases and at J to 6 bases, leaving 6 bases not matched to a gene. The CDR3 extends over 14 amino acids. The V call is TRBV4-1, the J call TRBJ1-2, with 7 bases aligning to TRBD1. The TCR was taken from a man aged 50 to 59 who had recovered from COVID-19. Material: PBMCs or T cells enriched from blood (not recorded which). The CDR3 region is CASSQTTGYDGYTF. CDR3 bases: TGCGCCAGCAGCCAAACGACAGGGTATGATGGCTACACCTTC.